One and the same sample provided the 3 T cell receptor beta chains below, sequenced in a study of T cell changes during pregnancy in multiple sclerosis. The data were produced by immunoSEQ multiplex PCR, yet TCRdb's version contains in-frame clones alone and is incomplete. This table holds 35,000 to 55,000 clones, 80% to 95% found once. The specimen was peripheral blood, collected in the third trimester of pregnancy. Receptor source: a female donor with multiple sclerosis, enrolled in a pregnancy study.

This sequence joins TRBV7-2 and TRBJ1-1, with 8 nucleotides matching TRBD1. V lost 4 bases and J lost 5; bases outside the gene matches: 9. Germline CDR1 reads SGHTA; CDR2 reads FQGNSA. The CDR3 runs 15 residues. CDR3 amino acids: CASSSKQGVGTEAFF. DNA for the CDR3: TGTGCCAGCAGCTCCAAACAGGGGGTTGGTACTGAAGCTTTCTTT.

The chain couples TRBV18 to TRBJ2-1; possibly TRBD1 for D (5 bases). CDR1 and CDR2 (germline): KGHSH, LQKENI. With 0 bases removed from V and 5 bases from J, the gap between germline ends came to 8 bases. This CDR3 has 14 residues. This chain's CDR3 is CASSPPAGHNEQFF. The DNA of the CDR3 is TGTGCCAGCTCACCACCGGCAGGGCACAATGAGCAGTTCTTC.

The genes are TRBV27 and TRBJ1-2; 7 bases fit TRBD1. Trimming at V came to 3 bases and at J to 8 bases, leaving 6 bases not matched to a gene. The CDR3 contains 13 residues. CDR1 and CDR2 from the germline V gene are MNHEY and SMNVEV (reference sequence). The CDR3: CASSFSRGDGYTF. The CDR3 nucleotides read TGTGCCAGCAGTTTTTCCAGGGGGGACGGCTACACCTTC.